What follows is one T cell receptor (beta chain) and its context. Its matching antigen is unknown. CDR3 length: 13 residues. V lost 3 bases, J lost 5 bases, and 10 bases lay in between. Germline V CDR1 and CDR2: SNHLY, FYNNEI. It was with 60 Vbeta and 13 Jbeta primers that the PCR ran. Measured with immunoSEQ multiplex PCR; TCRdb has only the in-frame clones, and not every one. Here the sample spans about 150,000 clones, roughly 10% being singletons. The entry originates in a study of cytomegalovirus exposure and HLA in healthy donors. Study in general: Earlier results showed roughly 120 million unique TCR beta sequences derived from 150 million to 200 million T cells.

General study results and limits: Among the sequence variants, a highly shared cluster was likely an artifact of sequencing.

This chain links TRBV2 with TRBJ1-2, with D possibly TRBD1 on 6 matching bases. The sample comprised PBMCs. This TCR was sampled from a male donor in good health and CMV-seronegative. CDR3 sequence reads: CASSEKGEYGYTF. In DNA form, the CDR3 reads TGTGCCAGCAGTGAGAAGGGGGAGTATGGCTACACCTTC.